This T cell receptor (beta chain) was sequenced in a study of blood T cell repertoires in COVID-19. Overall study: Samples came from the United States, Italy and Spain, spanning acute and convalescent COVID-19.

In the study's own analysis: Reference gene primer amplification gave estimated nucleated cell counts. Sequencing was performed with immunoSEQ multiplex PCR; in TCRdb, only in-frame clones are kept and a portion is missing. That table gives V, J and clone size, and the DNA gave D and trimming. This repertoire shows some 300,000 clones, 65% to 90% found once; its top ten account for roughly 14%. The germline V gene encodes CDR1 SQVTM and CDR2 ANQGSEA. The junction had 6 bases not matched to a gene; V was cut back by 7 bases and J by 3 bases. This CDR3 spans 13 amino acids. Sequenced input: peripheral blood. The chain combines TRBV29-1 with TRBJ1-1, with 9 nucleotides matching TRBD1. This clonotype originated in a woman in her 70s with COVID-19, enrolled during active disease. The CDR3 DNA reads as TGCAGCGCGGACAGGGGTGAACACACTGAAGCTTTCTTT. Protein sequence: CSADRGEHTEAFF.